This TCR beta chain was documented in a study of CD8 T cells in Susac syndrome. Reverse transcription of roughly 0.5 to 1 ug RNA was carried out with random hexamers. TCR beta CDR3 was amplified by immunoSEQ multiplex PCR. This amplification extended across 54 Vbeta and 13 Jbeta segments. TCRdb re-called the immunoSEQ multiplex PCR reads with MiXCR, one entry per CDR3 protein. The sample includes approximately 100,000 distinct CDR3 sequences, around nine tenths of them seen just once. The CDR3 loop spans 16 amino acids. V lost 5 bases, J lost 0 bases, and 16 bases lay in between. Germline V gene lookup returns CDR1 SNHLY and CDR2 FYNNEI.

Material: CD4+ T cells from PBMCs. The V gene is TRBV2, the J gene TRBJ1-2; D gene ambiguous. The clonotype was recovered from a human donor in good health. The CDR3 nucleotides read TGTGCCAGCAGTACTCTTCAGAGGGCCACTAACTATGGCTACACCTTC. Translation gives CASSTLQRATNYGYTF.